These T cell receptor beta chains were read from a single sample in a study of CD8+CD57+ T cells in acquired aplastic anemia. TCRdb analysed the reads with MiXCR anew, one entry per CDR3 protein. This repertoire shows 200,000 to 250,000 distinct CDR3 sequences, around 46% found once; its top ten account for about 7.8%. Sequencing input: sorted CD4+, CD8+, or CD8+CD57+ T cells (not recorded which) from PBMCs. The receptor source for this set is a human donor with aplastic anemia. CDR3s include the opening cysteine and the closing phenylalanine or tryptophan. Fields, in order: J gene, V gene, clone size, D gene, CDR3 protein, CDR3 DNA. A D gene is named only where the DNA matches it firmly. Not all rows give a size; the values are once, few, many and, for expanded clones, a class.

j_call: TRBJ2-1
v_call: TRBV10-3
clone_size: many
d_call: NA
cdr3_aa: CAISPRGDYNEQFF
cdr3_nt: TGTGCCATCAGCCCGAGGGGAGACTACAATGAGCAGTTCTTC

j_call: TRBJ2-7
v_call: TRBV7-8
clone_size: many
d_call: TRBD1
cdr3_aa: CASSLARSQVGDRDDEQYF
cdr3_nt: TGTGCCAGCAGCTTAGCCCGGAGTCAGGTTGGGGACAGGGACGACGAGCAGTACTTC

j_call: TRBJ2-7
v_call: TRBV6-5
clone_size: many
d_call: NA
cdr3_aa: CASSDERNRYEQYF
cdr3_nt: TGTGCCAGCAGCGACGAACGTAATCGCTACGAGCAGTACTTC

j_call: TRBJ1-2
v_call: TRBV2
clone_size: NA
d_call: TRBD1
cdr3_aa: CASRLQGANYGYTF
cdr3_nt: TGTGCCAGCAGACTACAGGGGGCGAACTATGGCTACACCTTC

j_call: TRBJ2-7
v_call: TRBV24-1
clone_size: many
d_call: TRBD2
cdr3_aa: CATSDSGLAEYEQYF
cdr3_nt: TGTGCCACCAGTGACTCGGGACTAGCGGAGTACGAGCAGTACTTC

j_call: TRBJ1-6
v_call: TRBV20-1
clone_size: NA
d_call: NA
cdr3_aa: CSALESTNSPLHF
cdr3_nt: TGCAGTGCCCTTGAAAGCACCAATTCACCCCTCCACTTT

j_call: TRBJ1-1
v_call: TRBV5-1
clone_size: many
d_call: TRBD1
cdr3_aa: CASSLRDRAEAFF
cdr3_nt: TGCGCCAGCTCCCTCCGGGACAGAGCTGAAGCTTTCTTT

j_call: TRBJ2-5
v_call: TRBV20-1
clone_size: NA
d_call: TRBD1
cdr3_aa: CSARDWARSGQVETQYF
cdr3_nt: TGCAGTGCTAGAGATTGGGCCAGGTCGGGACAGGTAGAAACCCAGTACTTC

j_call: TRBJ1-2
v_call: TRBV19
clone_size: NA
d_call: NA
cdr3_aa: CASSNGYDSSTYGYTF
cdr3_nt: TGTGCCAGTAGCAATGGGTACGACAGCTCAACCTATGGCTACACCTTC

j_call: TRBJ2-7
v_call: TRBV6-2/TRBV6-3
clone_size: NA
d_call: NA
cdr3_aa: CASTSQLWGLMGDEQYF
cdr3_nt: TGTGCCAGTACCAGTCAACTCTGGGGCCTCATGGGTGACGAGCAGTACTTC

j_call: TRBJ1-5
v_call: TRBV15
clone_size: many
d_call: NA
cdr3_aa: CATSKQLNQPQHF
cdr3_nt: TGTGCCACCAGCAAACAGCTCAATCAGCCCCAGCATTTT

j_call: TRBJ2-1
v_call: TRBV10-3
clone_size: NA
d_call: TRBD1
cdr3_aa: CAISWTGSNEQFF
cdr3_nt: TGTGCCATCAGTTGGACAGGGTCCAATGAGCAGTTCTTC

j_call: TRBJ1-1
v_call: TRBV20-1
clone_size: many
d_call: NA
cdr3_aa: CSASGTREAFF
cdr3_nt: TGCAGTGCCTCCGGGACGCGAGAAGCTTTCTTT

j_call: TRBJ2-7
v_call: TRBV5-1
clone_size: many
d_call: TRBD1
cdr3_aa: CASSLVGQGNYYEQYF
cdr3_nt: TGCGCCAGCAGCTTGGTGGGACAGGGGAATTACTACGAGCAGTACTTC

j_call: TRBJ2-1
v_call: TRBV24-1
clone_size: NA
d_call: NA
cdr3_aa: CATSARGPPEYNEQFF
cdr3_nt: TGTGCCACCAGTGCTAGGGGACCCCCGGAATACAATGAGCAGTTCTTC

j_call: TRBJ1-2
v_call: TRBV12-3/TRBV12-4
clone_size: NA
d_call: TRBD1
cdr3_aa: CASSLVQGARNYGYTF
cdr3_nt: TGTGCCAGCAGTTTAGTGCAGGGGGCGAGGAACTATGGCTACACCTTC

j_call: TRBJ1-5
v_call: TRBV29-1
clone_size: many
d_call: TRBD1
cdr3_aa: CSVGGQGDHQPQHF
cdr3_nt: TGCAGCGTTGGGGGACAGGGTGACCATCAGCCCCAGCATTTT

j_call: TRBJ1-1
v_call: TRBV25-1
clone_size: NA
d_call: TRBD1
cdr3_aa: CASRQGAYEAFF
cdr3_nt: TGTGCCAGCAGACAGGGGGCATATGAAGCTTTCTTT

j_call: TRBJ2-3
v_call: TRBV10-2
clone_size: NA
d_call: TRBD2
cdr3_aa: CASSDLTSGRRGDTQYF
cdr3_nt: TGCGCCAGCAGTGACTTGACTAGCGGGAGGAGGGGAGATACGCAGTATTTT

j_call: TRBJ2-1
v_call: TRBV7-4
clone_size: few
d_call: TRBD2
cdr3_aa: CASSRNPREGVYNEQFF
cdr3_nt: TGTGCCAGCAGCCGCAACCCGCGGGAGGGAGTCTACAATGAGCAGTTCTTC

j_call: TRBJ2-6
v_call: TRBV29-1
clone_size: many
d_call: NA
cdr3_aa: CSVVGGQGGPGANVLTF
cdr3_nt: TGCAGCGTTGTGGGGGGGCAGGGGGGCCCTGGGGCCAACGTCCTGACTTTC

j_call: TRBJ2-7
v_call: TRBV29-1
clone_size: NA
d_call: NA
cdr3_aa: CSVTETGSGEQYF
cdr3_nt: TGCAGCGTTACGGAAACAGGGAGCGGCGAGCAGTACTTC